This T cell receptor beta chain was recovered during a study of blood T cell repertoires in COVID-19. About the research overall: The study drew acute and convalescent COVID-19 samples from the United States, Italy and Spain. T cells, B-cell-depleted T cells, or PBMCs supplied cDNA or gDNA.

V shed 8 bases and J shed 5 bases, with 19 bases lying between them. Germline V gene data show CDR1 as MGHDK and CDR2 as SYGVNS. The CDR3 sequence is 14 residues long. Original processing methods: Estimation of nucleated cell counts relied on the amplification of reference gene primers. TCRdb keeps only in-frame clones here, not all; method: immunoSEQ multiplex PCR. The V and J calls and clone size are taken from that table; D and trimming were inferred from the DNA. The sample includes over 200,000 clones, more than 70% of them seen just once. This TCR was recovered from a man aged 80 or over with acute or convalescent COVID-19. This rearrangement joins TRBV25-1 to TRBJ2-7; D is perhaps TRBD2 (5 bases). Sequenced input: peripheral blood. The CDR3 here is CASRPSNLGDEQYF. CDR3 nucleotides: TGTGCCAGCCGCCCTAGCAACCTTGGAGACGAGCAGTACTTC.